The clone carrying this T cell receptor beta chain has ten or more counts. Its antigen is not known. These data come from a study of breast tumors, draining lymph nodes, adjacent tissues. Axillary draining lymph nodes of breast cancer patients supplied the node samples. TCRdb ran MiXCR on the multiplex PCR reads and lists one entry per CDR3 protein. The sample carries about 100,000 distinct CDR3 sequences, less than 25% recorded once. Study-wide points: Tumor and nontumor repertoires were significantly more similar in luminal-like than in basal-like breast cancer. Tumor TCR diversity was below lymph nodes but above nontumor tissue.

This clonotype originated in a female donor with breast cancer. Some clones in this sample may be carry-over from other donors' samples. Specimen: axillary lymph node tissue.

The DNA of the CDR3 is TGCGCCAGCAGCTTGTTGGCTAGCGGGAGGTTCACAGATACGCAGTATTTT. Amino acids: CASSLLASGRFTDTQYF. This chain connects TRBV5-1 to TRBJ2-3; 11 positions agree with TRBD2. CDR1 is SGHRS and CDR2 is YFSETQ in the germline V gene. This CDR3 comprises 17 residues. The trim removed 1 base at V and 2 bases at J, leaving 6 bases unmatched. Using reference TRBV5-1 and TRBJ2-3 for the parts outside the CDR3, the full variable domain is KAGVTQTPRYLIKTRGQQVTLSCSPISGHRSVSWYQQTPGQGLQFLFEYFSETQRNKGNFPGRFSGRQFSNSRSEMNVSTLELGDSALYLCASSLLASGRFTDTQYFGPGTRLTVL.